A single sample gave rise to the 26 T cell receptor beta chains below, sequenced in a study of blood T cell repertoires in COVID-19. TCRdb's copy holds only in-frame clones and misses some; the assay was immunoSEQ multiplex PCR. Here the sample spans under 75,000 clones, around 82% being singletons. Specimen: peripheral blood. The receptor set was obtained from a man in his 60s with COVID-19, enrolled during active disease.

This clone showed up just once. The rearrangement joins TRBV3-1 (or the pseudogene TRBV3-2) to TRBJ1-1; D remains unclear. The CDR3 loop spans 15 amino acids. The V end lost 3 bases, the J end lost 8 bases, and 19 bases lay between the germline ends. Germline CDR1 reads LGHDT; CDR2 reads YNNKEL (reference sequence). CDR3 coding DNA: TGTGCCAGCAGCCATCAACCCTGGGAGGGCAAGGAAGCTTTCTTT. Protein sequence: CASSHQPWEGKEAFF.

V and J are TRBV5-4 and TRBJ2-7, with TRBD1 identical over 7 bases. Germline V gene data show CDR1 as SGHNT and CDR2 as YYREEE (reference sequence). The junction had 5 bases not matched to a gene; V was cut back by 3 bases and J by 2 bases. This CDR3 is built from 14 residues. As DNA, the CDR3 is TGTGCCAGCAGCTCGAGGGACAGTACCTACGAGCAGTACTTC. Translation: CASSSRDSTYEQYF.

The chain combines TRBV9 with TRBJ2-3, with TRBD1 matching over 7 bases. This CDR3 comprises 16 residues. Germline V gene data show CDR1 as SGDLS and CDR2 as YYNGEE. Trimming cost V 0 bases and J 2 bases; bases outside gene matches: 6. The CDR3 DNA sequence: TGTGCCAGCAGCGTAGGATGGGGGACAGCCACAGATACGCAGTATTTT. It is translated as CASSVGWGTATDTQYF.

The chain carries TRBV12-3 or TRBV12-4 and TRBJ2-7; the D is unclear. V was clipped by 3 bases and J by 6 bases, with 6 bases between them. The CDR3 extends over 11 amino acids. In DNA, the CDR3 is TGTGCCAGCAGTTTGAGTGCCGAGCAGTACTTC. It is translated as CASSLSAEQYF.

This CDR3 reads CASSPGGLGDGYTF. The CDR3 DNA is TGTGCCAGCAGTCCAGGAGGACTTGGTGATGGCTACACCTTC. The chain employs TRBV28 and TRBJ1-2; D is unresolved. The CDR3 covers 14 residues. Trimming removed 5 bases at V and 6 bases at J, with 16 bases between. The germline V gene encodes CDR1 MDHEN and CDR2 SYDVKM.

The CDR3 region has the DNA TGTGCCAGCAGCCAAGTAGCAGGGGGGAATCAGCCCCAGCATTTT. Translated, it gives CASSQVAGGNQPQHF. The chain recombines TRBV3-1 (or the pseudogene TRBV3-2) with TRBJ1-5, with 7 bases lining up with TRBD1. This CDR3 region has 15 residues. V shed 1 base and J 4 bases; nucleotides not matched to a gene: 4. CDR1 LGHDT and CDR2 YNNKEL come from the germline V gene (reference sequence).

The gene calls are TRBV6-4 and TRBJ1-6, with D possibly matching TRBD1 (5 bases). CDR3 length: 14 residues. The germline CDR1 and CDR2 sequences are MRHNA and SNTAGT. V lost 8 bases to trimming and J lost 7 bases, with 15 bases between them. The CDR3 DNA sequence: TGTGCCAGCGCCGCAGGGCTGAGGAATTCACCCCTCCACTTT. This encodes CASAAGLRNSPLHF.

This clone was seen more than once but under ten times. The chain couples TRBV12-5 to TRBJ2-1; possibly TRBD2 for D (6 bases). The CDR3 totals 14 residues. Trimming took 4 bases from V and 4 from J, leaving 11 bases between them. CDR1 and CDR2 from the germline V gene are LGHNT and FRNRAP. This CDR3 reads CASGSGLIYNEQFF. CDR3 coding DNA: TGTGCTAGTGGTTCGGGACTCATTTACAATGAGCAGTTCTTC.

A single count supports this clone. The chain links TRBV28 to TRBJ2-5, with 12 nucleotides matching TRBD2. The CDR3 is 16 amino acids. With 6 bases clipped from V and 7 bases from J, the junction kept 12 bases outside the gene matches. The germline CDR1 and CDR2 sequences are MDHEN and SYDVKM. The CDR3 nucleotides are TGTGCCAGCAGCCCAACTAGCGGGGGGCCTTCTAGGACCCAGTACTTC. This encodes CASSPTSGGPSRTQYF.

This clone was picked up one time. CDR3 DNA sequence: TGTGCCAGCAGCTTATGGGGACAGGCCTCCTACGAGCAGTACTTC. Residues: CASSLWGQASYEQYF. V usage is TRBV7-2 and J usage is TRBJ2-7; 8 positions match TRBD1. The CDR3 is 15 amino acids. V shed 2 bases, J shed 0 bases, and the junction held 3 bases outside the gene matches. Germline assignment: CDR1 SGHTA and CDR2 FQGNSA.

The V gene is TRBV2, the J gene TRBJ2-1; 8 bases agree with TRBD2. V dropped 4 bases and J dropped 7; count of bases not matched to a gene: 3. This CDR3 is built from 13 residues. Germline CDR1 and CDR2: SNHLY and FYNNEI. The CDR3 loop is CASSGGRSNEQFF. The CDR3 region has the DNA TGTGCCAGCAGTGGCGGGAGGAGTAATGAGCAGTTCTTC.

This chain joins TRBV3-1 (or the pseudogene TRBV3-2) and TRBJ2-6; a weak D match, TRBD1 (5 bases). Germline lookup yields CDR1 LGHDT and CDR2 YNNKEL (reference sequence). CDR3 length equals 17 residues. V lost 4 bases and J lost 2, with 15 bases in between. CDR3 residues: CASSPKATGAGANVLTF. The DNA for the CDR3 is TGTGCCAGCAGCCCCAAAGCCACAGGAGCTGGGGCCAACGTCCTGACTTTC.

The chain joins TRBV28 to TRBJ2-6; D is ambiguous. The CDR3 loop spans 14 amino acids. V shed 5 bases and J shed 4 bases, with 9 bases lying between them. Germline loops: CDR1 MDHEN, CDR2 SYDVKM. The DNA of the CDR3 is TGTGCCAGCAGTCTTCAGGCCGGGGCCAACGTCCTGACTTTC. It yields the protein CASSLQAGANVLTF.

CDR3: CASSADRTNEKLFF. CDR3 DNA: TGTGCCAGCTCCGCGGACAGGACTAATGAAAAACTGTTTTTT. V and J are TRBV18 and TRBJ1-4; 7 bases agree with TRBD1. The CDR3 is 14 amino acids. V was pared by 6 bases and J by 2 bases, with 3 bases of the junction left unmatched. From germline, CDR1 is KGHSH and CDR2 LQKENI.

By share, this clone counts as medium-sized (0.01 to 0.1%). Here the CDR3 reads CASSDGTEGGGYTF. The CDR3 coding sequence is TGCGCCAGCAGCGACGGGACAGAAGGAGGAGGCTACACCTTC. The chain combines TRBV5-1 with TRBJ1-2; TRBD1 matches 7 bases. CDR3 length: 14 amino acids. The V gene end was trimmed by 4 bases and the J gene end by 8 bases; junction bases not matched to a gene: 11. Germline V gene data show CDR1 as SGHRS and CDR2 as YFSETQ.

This chain uses TRBV7-2 with TRBJ2-1; TRBD2 aligns across 10 bases. The CDR3 covers 15 residues. The V and J ends lost 0 bases and 10 bases, in that order; junction bases with no gene match: 6. The V gene's germline CDR1 is SGHTA and CDR2 FQGNSA. The CDR3 DNA sequence: TGTGCCAGCAGCTTAGCTCTAGCGGGAGATAGGGAGCAGTTCTTC. Protein product: CASSLALAGDREQFF.

The V call is TRBV7-9, the J call TRBJ1-3, with a weak D call TRBD1 (6 bases). The CDR3 length is 16 residues. V lost 1 base to trimming and J lost 0 bases, with 10 bases between them. From germline, CDR1 is SEHNR and CDR2 FQNEAQ (reference sequence). The CDR3 reads CASSLVLGASGNTIYF. The DNA of the CDR3 is TGTGCCAGCAGCTTAGTTCTGGGGGCCTCTGGAAACACCATATATTTT.

This clone was picked up one time. Here the CDR3 reads CASSRDTAPFNTGELFF. CDR3 nucleotide sequence: TGTGCCAGCTCACGGGACACGGCCCCCTTCAACACCGGGGAGCTGTTTTTT. The V call is TRBV18, the J call TRBJ2-2, with D possibly TRBD1 on 6 matching bases. V was trimmed by 4 bases and J by 2 bases, leaving 17 bases between them. The CDR3 consists of 17 residues. Germline CDR1 and CDR2: KGHSH and LQKENI.

The gene calls are TRBV10-1 and TRBJ1-4, with D hard to call. The V and J ends lost 8 bases and 8 bases respectively, with 15 bases between them. Germline V CDR1 and CDR2: WNHNN, SYGVQD (reference sequence). This CDR3 is 13 amino acids long. Here the CDR3 reads CASSTSGREKLFF. CDR3 in DNA: TGCGCCAGCTCTACGTCGGGTCGGGAAAAACTGTTTTTT.

The V and J genes are TRBV19 and TRBJ2-4; 8 bases agree with TRBD2. Germline values: CDR1 LNHDA, CDR2 SQIVND (reference sequence). V dropped 2 bases and J dropped 3; count of bases not matched to a gene: 3. This CDR3 region has 15 residues. This chain's CDR3 is CASSITSGFKNIQYF. The CDR3 region has the DNA TGTGCCAGTAGTATAACTAGCGGTTTCAAAAACATTCAGTACTTC.

The V call is TRBV5-5, the J call TRBJ2-3, with 14 bases identical to TRBD2. V lost 4 bases to trimming and J lost 6 bases; unmatched junction nucleotides: 7. This CDR3 has 16 residues. Germline loops: CDR1 SGHKS, CDR2 YYEKEE (reference sequence). The CDR3, as DNA: TGTGCCAGCAGCCGGACTAGCGGGGGGCAGGGGGATACGCAGTATTTT. Protein sequence: CASSRTSGGQGDTQYF. The whole variable domain, filled in from reference TRBV5-5 and TRBJ2-3, reads DAGVTQSPTHLIKTRGQQVTLRCSPISGHKSVSWYQQVLGQGPQFIFQYYEKEERGRGNFPDRFSARQFPNYSSELNVNALLLGDSALYLCASSRTSGGQGDTQYFGPGTRLTVL.

As for this clone: One end of the junction does not line up with germline, which may come from a read error. The DNA for the CDR3 is TGTGCCAGCAGCCTAACTAGCGCCCAAGAGACCCAGTACTTC. Protein: CASSLTSAQETQYF. V usage is TRBV7-3 and J usage is TRBJ2-5, with TRBD2 matching 7 bases. This CDR3 is built from 14 residues. Germline loops: CDR1 SGHTA, CDR2 FQGTGA.

This clone was counted between two and nine times. The V gene is TRBV5-6, the J gene TRBJ1-1, with 7 bases that match TRBD1. CDR1 is SGHDT, CDR2 YYEEEE, per germline. V lost 7 bases, J lost 3 bases, and 9 bases stayed unmatched. The CDR3 spans 14 residues. CDR3 region: CASQPGQTYTEAFF. The CDR3 DNA sequence: TGTGCCAGCCAACCGGGACAGACATACACTGAAGCTTTCTTT.

The chain links TRBV28 to TRBJ2-1; D is perhaps TRBD1 (5 bases). With 5 bases removed from V and 6 bases from J, the gap between germline ends came to 11 bases. The CDR3 is 13 residues long. Looked up from germline, CDR1 is MDHEN and CDR2 is SYDVKM. The CDR3 spells CASSPPQGNEQFF. CDR3 nucleotides: TGTGCCAGCAGTCCGCCCCAGGGCAATGAGCAGTTCTTC.

The V gene is TRBV7-4, the J gene TRBJ2-7, with D possibly being TRBD1 (6 bases). Germline V gene lookup returns CDR1 SGHVT and CDR2 SQSDAQ. The length of the CDR3 is 16 residues. The ends were cut back, 4 bases at V and 5 bases at J, with 21 bases in the middle. The DNA of the CDR3 is TGTGCCAGCAGCTCAATTGATACAGGGTTTTCCCACGAGCAGTACTTC. Protein: CASSSIDTGFSHEQYF.

This chain joins TRBV15 and TRBJ2-7, with 11 bases identical to TRBD2. Germline trimming cut 3 bases from V and 4 bases from J; bases unmatched to any gene: 8. There are 16 residues in the CDR3. Germline CDR1 and CDR2: LNHNV and YYDKDF (reference sequence). Here the CDR3 DNA reads TGTGCCACCAGCAGGGCGGCGGGACTAGCGGAATACGAGCAGTACTTC. It translates to CATSRAAGLAEYEQYF.